This TCR beta chain came from a study of blood T cell repertoires in COVID-19. Study at large: Samples of COVID-19 (acute and convalescent) were obtained from the United States, Italy and Spain.

Participant reports of clinical history set cohort assignment. Here immunoSEQ multiplex PCR was the method, and the copy in TCRdb shows in-frame clones only, minus some. In the table there are about 370,000 clones, approximately 91% of which are singletons. The CDR3 loop spans 16 amino acids. The ends were cut back, 4 bases at V and 8 bases at J, with 22 bases in the middle. In germline, CDR1 is SGDLS, CDR2 YYNGEE. Sequenced input: PBMCs or T cells enriched from blood (not recorded which). The rearrangement links TRBV9 to TRBJ2-1; possibly TRBD2 for D (6 bases). This TCR derives from a woman aged 40 to 50 who had been exposed to COVID-19. For the CDR3, the DNA is TGTGCCAGCAGCCCTATTTGGCGGGAACTGGGCTATGAGCAGTTCTTC. Translation gives CASSPIWRELGYEQFF.